Here is one TCR beta chain with its context. Its antigen is unidentified. Amplification used 60 Vbeta primers and 13 Jbeta primers. The protocol was immunoSEQ multiplex PCR, while the TCRdb copy is restricted to in-frame clones and leaves out a portion. The repertoire holds more than 95,000 clones, with 81% as singletons. The data were taken from a study of cytomegalovirus exposure and HLA in healthy donors. Findings of the study overall: It was in a later analysis that TCR association rates were seen to vary by HLA locus, highest for DRB1 and lowest for HLA-C.

Everyone who donated was a healthy bone marrow donor. This receptor was taken from a man younger than 30 in good health and CMV-seropositive. The sequencing input was PBMCs.

The CDR3 protein is CATSEPGLGFHEQFF. The DNA for the CDR3 is TGTGCCACCAGTGAACCGGGACTAGGTTTCCATGAGCAGTTCTTC. The chain recombines TRBV15 with TRBJ2-1, with 8 positions matching TRBD2. The germline gives CDR1 LNHNV, CDR2 YYDKDF (reference sequence). The V and J ends lost 6 bases and 8 bases, in that order; junction bases with no gene match: 12. CDR3 length: 15 residues. The entire variable domain, with the rest obtained from reference TRBV15 and TRBJ2-1, is as follows: DAMVIQNPRYQVTQFGKPVTLSCSQTLNHNVMYWYQQKSSQAPKLLFHYYDKDFNNEADTPDNFQSRRPNTSFCFLDIRSPGLGDTAMYLCATSEPGLGFHEQFFGPGTRLTVL.